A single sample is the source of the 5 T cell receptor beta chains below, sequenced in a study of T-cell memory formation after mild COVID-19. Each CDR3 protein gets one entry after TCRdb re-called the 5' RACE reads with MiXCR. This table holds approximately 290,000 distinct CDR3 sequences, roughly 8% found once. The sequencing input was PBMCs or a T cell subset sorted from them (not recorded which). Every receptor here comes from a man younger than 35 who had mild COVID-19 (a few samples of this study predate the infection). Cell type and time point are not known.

In DNA, the CDR3 is TGCAGTGCTAGAGACCCAGGGGGTGGGTTGCAGCCCCAGCATTTT. It yields the protein CSARDPGGGLQPQHF. The rearrangement links TRBV20-1 to TRBJ1-5; 7 nucleotides line up with TRBD1. The J segment lost 7 bases and the V segment lost 0 bases, leaving 9 bases of the junction unmatched. CDR1 is DFQATT, CDR2 SNEGSKA, per germline (reference sequence). The CDR3 sequence is 15 residues long.

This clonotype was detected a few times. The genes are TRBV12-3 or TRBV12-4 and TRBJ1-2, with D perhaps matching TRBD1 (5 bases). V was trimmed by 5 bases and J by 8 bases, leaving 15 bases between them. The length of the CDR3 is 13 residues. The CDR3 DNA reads TGTGCCAGCAGTCTGGACACCGCTCGGGGCTACACCTTC. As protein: CASSLDTARGYTF.

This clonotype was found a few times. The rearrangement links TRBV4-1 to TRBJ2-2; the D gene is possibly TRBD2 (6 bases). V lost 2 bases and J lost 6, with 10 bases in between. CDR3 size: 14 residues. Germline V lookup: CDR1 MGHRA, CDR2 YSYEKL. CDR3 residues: CASSQLTSSGELFF. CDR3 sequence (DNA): TGCGCCAGCAGCCAATTAACTAGCTCCGGGGAGCTGTTTTTT.

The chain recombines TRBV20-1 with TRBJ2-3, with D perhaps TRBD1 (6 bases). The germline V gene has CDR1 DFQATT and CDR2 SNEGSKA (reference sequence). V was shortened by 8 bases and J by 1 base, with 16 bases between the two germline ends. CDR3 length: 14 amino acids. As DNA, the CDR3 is TGCAGTTCCCCCGCGGCAGGGGGCACAGATACGCAGTATTTT. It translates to CSSPAAGGTDTQYF.

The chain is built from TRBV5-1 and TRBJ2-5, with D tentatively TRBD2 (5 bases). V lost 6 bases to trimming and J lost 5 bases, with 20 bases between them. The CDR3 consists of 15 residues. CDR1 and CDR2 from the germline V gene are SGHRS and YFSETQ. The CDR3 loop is CASTRGVHGEETQYF. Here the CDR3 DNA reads TGCGCCAGCACCCGCGGCGTCCATGGGGAGGAGACCCAGTACTTC.